Below, 2 T cell receptor beta chains from the same sample are listed, as sequenced in a study of T cell changes during pregnancy in multiple sclerosis. Profiled with immunoSEQ multiplex PCR; TCRdb holds only in-frame clones, not every one. Here the sample spans roughly 40,000 clones, around 94% being singletons. The sequenced sample was peripheral blood, obtained in the third trimester of pregnancy. The receptors originated from a female donor with multiple sclerosis, enrolled in a pregnancy study.

The V call is TRBV6-1, the J call TRBJ1-2; possible D gene TRBD1, 5 bases. The CDR3 length is 13 residues. Trimming took off 4 bases at V and 1 base at J, with 7 bases between the two ends. Germline CDR1 is MNHNS and CDR2 is SASEGT. The CDR3 nucleotides are TGTGCCAGCAGTGTGGGGGGTAACTATGGCTACACCTTC. Amino acid sequence: CASSVGGNYGYTF.

CDR3 nucleotides: TGTGCCAGCAGCAGGGACAGACTCAATGAGCAGTTCTTC. Its protein product is CASSRDRLNEQFF. The rearrangement links TRBV7-3 to TRBJ2-1; 7 bases map to TRBD1. Trimming took 5 bases from V and 6 from J; bases not matched to a gene: 4. Germline CDR1 and CDR2: SGHTA and FQGTGA. The CDR3 extends over 13 amino acids.